This T cell receptor (beta chain) was captured by sequencing in a study of T-cell memory formation after mild COVID-19. Study outcomes and limitations: Some SARS-CoV-2-responding clones were already detected in memory before infection. Shrinking CD4+ clones were chiefly CM and EM; CD8+ ones were chiefly EMRA. Clones contracting day 15 to 85 were balanced CD4/CD8; later expanders leaned CD4+. A second wave of clones peaked on day 37, and their SARS-CoV-2 specificity went unconfirmed.

As to this clonotype: Its antigen is unknown.

TCRdb re-analysed the 5' RACE reads in MiXCR, keeping a single row per CDR3 protein. Among 470,000 or so distinct CDR3 sequences listed, about 23% were seen once. V lost 5 bases and J 5 bases, leaving 12 bases between the germline ends. Germline assignment: CDR1 SEHNR and CDR2 FQNEAQ (reference sequence). This CDR3 has 13 amino acids. The origin of this receptor is an adult woman who had mild COVID-19 (a few samples of this study predate the infection). Cell type and time point are not known. The sample comprised PBMCs or a T cell subset sorted from them (not recorded which). The chain joins TRBV7-9 to TRBJ1-1; D perhaps matches TRBD1 (6 bases). The CDR3 DNA sequence: TGTGCCAGCAGCCTCCTGAGGGGGACTGAAGCTTTCTTT. It codes for CASSLLRGTEAFF.